This passage covers 24 T cell receptor beta chains from one sample sequenced in a study of T cell repertoires in cytomegalovirus infection. Via MiXCR, TCRdb re-called the reads, giving one row per CDR3 protein. The profile shows approximately 630,000 distinct CDR3 sequences, 20% to 30% of them singletons. Specimen: CD8+ T cells from PBMCs. Receptors originate from a human donor in good health (CMV status not recorded). Some clones in this sample may be carry-over from other donors' samples.

This clonotype has only a few counts. The chain couples TRBV6-2 or TRBV6-3 to TRBJ1-5; 7 bases fit TRBD1. CDR1 is MNHEY and CDR2 is SVGEGT in the germline V gene. V trimming: 5 bases; J trimming: 7 bases; junction bases outside the gene matches: 11. The CDR3 consists of 15 residues. CDR3 in amino acids: CASSPLTGLVQPQHF. The DNA of the CDR3 is TGTGCCAGCAGTCCACTGACAGGGTTGGTGCAGCCCCAGCATTTT.

V usage is TRBV6-2 or TRBV6-3 and J usage is TRBJ2-7; TRBD2 matches at 14 bases. Germline CDR1 MNHEY, CDR2 SVGEGT. V dropped 5 bases and J dropped 4; count of bases not matched to a gene: 13. The CDR3 covers 18 residues. The CDR3 here is CASSAGLAGGPTKYEQYV. The CDR3 DNA is TGTGCCAGCAGTGCCGGACTAGCGGGGGGCCCTACTAAATACGAGCAGTACGTC.

This clonotype was found many times. The chain employs TRBV4-1 and TRBJ2-7; 7 nucleotides line up with TRBD1. This CDR3 contains 15 residues. V was clipped by 2 bases and J by 1 base; unmatched bases: 5. Germline V lookup: CDR1 MGHRA, CDR2 YSYEKL. In DNA, the CDR3 is TGCGCCAGCAGCCAAACGGACAGGCCATCCTACGAGCAGTACGTC. It translates to CASSQTDRPSYEQYV.

The chain couples TRBV6-2 or TRBV6-3 to TRBJ2-7, with D perhaps matching TRBD1 (6 bases). Germline loops: CDR1 MNHEY, CDR2 SVGEGT. The CDR3 loop spans 14 amino acids. V gave up 4 bases and J gave up 4 bases, with 14 bases separating them. CDR3 sequence (DNA): TGTGCCAGCAGTTCCCCGACAGGTACGTACGAGCAGTACGTC. Translation: CASSSPTGTYEQYV.

The genes are TRBV7-9 and TRBJ2-3; no clear D. V was cut by 4 bases and J by 7 bases, with 6 bases left in between. This CDR3 region has 11 residues. The germline V gene has CDR1 SEHNR and CDR2 FQNEAQ (reference sequence). The CDR3 here is CASSSEYTQYF. The CDR3 nucleotides are TGTGCCAGCAGCTCCGAATATACGCAGTATTTT.

This clonotype was counted only a few times. The chain recombines TRBV7-6 with TRBJ2-1; 7 bases are shared with TRBD1. The CDR3 is 13 amino acids. Germline V gene sequence: CDR1 SGHVS, CDR2 FNYEAQ. After removal of 1 base from V and 15 bases from J, the junction contained 9 bases not matched to a gene. In DNA, the CDR3 is TGTGCCAGCAGCTTAGGGTCAACAGGGGCCAGGTTCTTC. Protein: CASSLGSTGARFF.

About this clonotype: Since a much larger clone is just one base distant, this may be a read error. The rearrangement links TRBV7-9 to TRBJ2-2; 8 bases are shared with TRBD2. This CDR3 spans 18 amino acids. Germline V gene data show CDR1 as SEHNR and CDR2 as FQNEAQ (reference sequence). CDR3 DNA sequence: TGTGCCAGCAACTTAAGCGGTTCGGTAGCGGGGAGCACCGGGGAGCTGTTTTTT. This codes for CASNLSGSVAGSTGELFF. Variable domain in full (rest from reference TRBV7-9 and TRBJ2-2): DTGVSQNPRHKITKRGQNVTFRCDPISEHNRLYWYRQTLGQGPEFLTYFQNEAQLEKSRLLSDRFSAERPKGSFSTLEIQRTEQGDSAMYLCASNLSGSVAGSTGELFFGEGSRLTVL.

This clonotype was seen ten or more times. The chain combines TRBV7-9 with TRBJ2-3; D uncertain. The CDR3 covers 12 residues. Germline CDR1 SEHNR, CDR2 FQNEAQ (reference sequence). The V gene lost 0 bases and the J gene lost 9 bases, with 7 bases spanning the gap. The CDR3 DNA follows: TGTGCCAGCAGCTTAGCCGTGGCAACGCAGTATTTT. It translates to CASSLAVATQYF.

In this sample, this clonotype turned up many times. The chain is built from TRBV12-3 or TRBV12-4 and TRBJ2-7; 7 positions agree with TRBD1. The ends lost 2 bases at V and 7 bases at J; junction bases unmatched: 8. The CDR3 has 14 residues. DNA of the CDR3: TGTGCCAGCAGTTTACGACAGGGATTACATGAGCAGTACTTC. It translates to CASSLRQGLHEQYF.

This clonotype was seen many times. This chain uses TRBV7-2 with TRBJ2-3; 16 nucleotides match TRBD2. The CDR3 is 19 residues long. Trimming cost V 1 base and J 2 bases; bases outside gene matches: 6. Germline V gives CDR1 SGHTA, CDR2 FQGNSA. The CDR3 is CASSLEGLAGGLNTDTQYF. The CDR3 nucleotides are TGTGCCAGCAGCTTAGAGGGACTAGCGGGGGGGCTTAACACAGATACGCAGTATTTT.

The chain joins TRBV2 to TRBJ1-6; unclear D gene. CDR1 is SNHLY and CDR2 is FYNNEI in the germline V gene. Trimming cost V 1 base and J 8 bases, with 12 bases left between them. This CDR3 has 15 residues. As DNA, the CDR3 is TGTGCCAGCAGTGAAGGCCTGGGGTATGATTCACCCCTCCACTTT. Residues: CASSEGLGYDSPLHF.

In its sample, this clonotype was seen many times. The V call is TRBV7-8, the J call TRBJ2-3, with 10 nucleotides matching TRBD1. The CDR3 is 16 amino acids. The germline CDR1 and CDR2 sequences are SGHVS and FQNEAQ. V gave up 5 bases and J gave up 1 base; unmatched junction bases: 6. The CDR3 region is CASSGGQGIGTDTQYF. The CDR3 region has the DNA TGTGCCAGCAGCGGGGGACAGGGGATCGGCACAGATACGCAGTATTTT.

The gene calls are TRBV27 and TRBJ2-4; maybe TRBD2 (5 bases). The CDR3 consists of 14 residues. Germline V gives CDR1 MNHEY, CDR2 SMNVEV (reference sequence). V gave up 2 bases and J gave up 9 bases, with 14 bases separating them. CDR3 bases: TGTGCCAGCAGTTTAGACCCGCTGGGGAGCATTCAGTACTTC. Translating it yields CASSLDPLGSIQYF.

In regard to this clonotype: This may arise from a read error, as a much more abundant clone is one base away. The chain employs TRBV7-6 and TRBJ2-2; D unclear. The length of the CDR3 is 16 residues. CDR1 is SGHVS, CDR2 FNYEAQ, per germline. V was shortened by 3 bases and J by 10 bases, with 21 bases between the two germline ends. The CDR3, as DNA: TGTGCCAGCAGCTTCAGCGAAACAGCCAATCTCGAGGAGCTGTTTTTT. This sequence encodes CASSFSETANLEELFF.

This clonotype was found many times. The chain carries TRBV7-6 and TRBJ2-1; 11 bases align to TRBD2. In germline, CDR1 is SGHVS, CDR2 FNYEAQ. V lost 6 bases to trimming and J lost 9 bases; unmatched junction nucleotides: 7. The CDR3 contains 14 residues. The CDR3 coding sequence is TGTGCCAGCAGACTTAGCGGGGGGGCGCCTGAGCAGTTCTTC. Amino acids: CASRLSGGAPEQFF.

A word on this clonotype: A much more abundant neighbour one base away suggests this may be a read error. J is TRBJ2-7 and V is TRBV6-2 or TRBV6-3; D is ambiguous. Germline CDR1 MNHEY, CDR2 SVGEGT. The CDR3 extends over 15 amino acids. The chain's CDR3 is CANSYSWRENYEQYV. The CDR3 DNA reads as TGTGCCAACAGTTACTCGTGGCGCGAGAACTACGAGCAGTACGTC.

This clonotype was counted a few times. The CDR3, as DNA: TGTGCCATCGTCCGGGCAGGAGGGCGAAACACCATATATTTT. It encodes CAIVRAGGRNTIYF. The V and J genes are TRBV10-3 and TRBJ1-3; no clear D gene. Germline-derived CDR1 and CDR2 are ENHRY and SYGVKD. Trimming took 8 bases from V and 5 from J, leaving 16 bases between them. This CDR3 spans 14 amino acids.

The gene calls are TRBV20-1 and TRBJ2-7; a possible D gene is TRBD2 (6 bases). CDR3 length equals 13 residues. Trimming shortened V by 2 bases and J by 3 bases, and 11 bases separated the two germline ends. Germline V gene sequence: CDR1 DFQATT, CDR2 SNEGSKA (reference sequence). The CDR3 sequence is CSARLRGSYEQYV. The CDR3 DNA sequence: TGCAGTGCTAGACTCCGGGGGAGCTACGAGCAGTACGTC.

The sample holds a few counts of this clonotype. The chain employs TRBV7-9 and TRBJ2-1; D perhaps matches TRBD2 (5 bases). V shed 5 bases and J shed 7 bases, with 18 bases lying between them. Germline V lookup: CDR1 SEHNR, CDR2 FQNEAQ (reference sequence). The CDR3 loop spans 15 amino acids. CDR3 coding DNA: TGTGCCAGCAGCCCTCCCGGTGGACTGGGAAATGAGCAGTTCTTC. It codes for CASSPPGGLGNEQFF.

Remarks on this clonotype: Mismatch with germline at one junction end may stem from a read error. The chain recombines TRBV28 with TRBJ1-2; 8 nucleotides align to TRBD1. Per germline, CDR1 MDHEN and CDR2 SYDVKM. The CDR3 is made up of 17 amino acids. DNA of the CDR3: TGTGCCAGCAGTTTCGACAGGGGCTCTCTTATTATCTATGGCTACGCCTTC. Protein: CASSFDRGSLIIYGYAF.

V and J are TRBV28 and TRBJ2-1, with TRBD1 matching 10 bases. Germline values: CDR1 MDHEN, CDR2 SYDVKM. The CDR3 runs to 16 residues. J lost 2 bases, V lost 5 bases, and 6 bases had no gene match. The CDR3 here is CASSPTGTGAYNEQFF. The CDR3 nucleotides are TGTGCCAGCAGTCCGACCGGGACAGGGGCCTACAATGAGCAGTTCTTC.

This clonotype has just a few counts. The chain has TRBV7-6 and TRBJ1-2, with D uncertain. Trimming pared 5 bases from V and 3 bases from J, leaving 13 bases between. The CDR3 loop spans 14 amino acids. In germline, CDR1 is SGHVS, CDR2 FNYEAQ. The CDR3 DNA reads as TGTGCCAGCAGCGGCGGGAGCCAAGACTATGGCTACACCTTC. Translated: CASSGGSQDYGYTF.

The chain recombines TRBV7-9 with TRBJ1-1; tentative D call: TRBD1 (6 bases). This CDR3 contains 15 residues. Trimming took off 4 bases at V and 0 bases at J, with 12 bases between the two ends. Looked up from germline, CDR1 is SEHNR and CDR2 is FQNEAQ (reference sequence). The DNA for the CDR3 is TGTGCCAGCAGCTACGCCCGGACAGTGAACACTGAAGCTTTCTTT. Translated, it gives CASSYARTVNTEAFF.

This clonotype was counted ten times or more. The rearrangement joins TRBV7-6 to TRBJ2-7; D could derive from TRBD1 or TRBD2 (5 bases each). The CDR3 extends over 14 amino acids. V gave up 0 bases and J gave up 3 bases, with 9 bases separating them. Germline V gene sequence: CDR1 SGHVS, CDR2 FNYEAQ. This CDR3 is CASSLAGRLYEQYF. In nucleotides, the CDR3 is TGTGCCAGCAGCTTAGCGGGACGACTCTACGAGCAGTACTTC.